Listed below are T cell receptor beta chains from one sample, sequenced in a study of cytomegalovirus exposure and HLA in healthy donors. Sequencing used immunoSEQ multiplex PCR; TCRdb keeps in-frame clones, though not all of them. In the table there are roughly 170,000 clones, about four fifths of which are singletons. Input material: PBMCs. These receptors were taken from a man aged 45-65 years in good health and CMV-seronegative. The CDR3 runs from the conserved cysteine through the conserved F or W. A D gene is named only where the DNA matches it firmly. Clone sizes are given selectively: once, few, many, or a class where the clone is expanded.

TRBJ1-2	TRBV7-8	NA	NA	CASSLVYTGANYGYTF	TGTGCCAGCAGCTTAGTATACACAGGTGCTAACTATGGCTACACCTTC
TRBJ2-3	TRBV7-9	NA	TRBD2	CSSSLYSTSYDTDTQYF	TGTTCCAGCAGCTTATACTCGACTAGCTACGACACAGATACGCAGTATTTT
TRBJ1-1	TRBV19	NA	NA	CASSIKGSMNTEAFF	TGTGCCAGTAGTATCAAGGGGTCCATGAACACTGAAGCTTTCTTT
TRBJ1-1	TRBV5-5	few	NA	CASSLLRENTEAFF	TGTGCCAGCAGCTTGTTACGGGAGAACACTGAAGCTTTCTTT
TRBJ2-1	TRBV7-2	NA	NA	CASSLAGWGGSYNEQFF	TGTGCCAGCAGCTTAGCAGGGTGGGGAGGCTCCTACAATGAGCAGTTCTTC
TRBJ1-1	TRBV14	NA	TRBD1	CASRRQGNTEAFF	TGTGCCAGCAGACGACAGGGGAACACTGAAGCTTTCTTT
TRBJ2-1	TRBV6-6	NA	NA	CATAGTGYNEQFF	TGTGCCACCGCTGGGACTGGCTACAATGAGCAGTTCTTC
TRBJ1-1	TRBV18	NA	NA	CASSPFGPRGTEAFF	TGTGCCAGCTCACCATTTGGCCCTCGAGGTACTGAAGCTTTCTTT
TRBJ2-7	TRBV29-1	few	NA	CSVIRDKVRYEQYF	TGCAGCGTTATCCGGGATAAAGTCCGCTACGAGCAGTACTTC
TRBJ2-2	TRBV9	NA	NA	CAQPGPGELFF	TGTGCCCAGCCAGGTCCCGGGGAGCTGTTTTTT
TRBJ2-3	TRBV9	NA	TRBD2	CASAGTSSTDTQYF	TGTGCCAGCGCCGGGACTAGCAGCACAGATACGCAGTATTTT
TRBJ1-1	TRBV6-5	few	NA	CACAVGGLNTEAFF	TGTGCCTGCGCCGTAGGGGGTCTGAACACTGAAGCTTTCTTT
TRBJ1-2	TRBV28	NA	NA	CAGSSSQGHSLYGYTF	TGTGCCGGCAGTTCCTCCCAAGGACATTCACTCTATGGCTACACCTTC
TRBJ2-1	TRBV7-3	NA	TRBD2	CASSSFGTSANNEQFF	TGTGCCAGCAGTTCTTTCGGGACTAGCGCTAACAATGAGCAGTTCTTC
TRBJ2-7	TRBV28	NA	TRBD1	CASSQARQGANEQYF	TGTGCCAGCAGTCAAGCTCGACAGGGGGCAAACGAGCAGTACTTC
TRBJ2-3	TRBV12-5	NA	TRBD2	CASGLGLAASTDTQYF	TGTGCTAGTGGTTTGGGACTAGCGGCTAGCACAGATACGCAGTATTTT
TRBJ2-7	TRBV6-1	many	NA	CASVGGGLNEQYF	TGTGCCAGCGTAGGAGGAGGGTTGAACGAGCAGTACTTC
TRBJ2-1	TRBV27	once	TRBD2	CASSLASGTSSYNEQFF	TGTGCCAGCAGTTTAGCTAGCGGGACGAGCTCCTACAATGAGCAGTTCTTC
TRBJ1-4	TRBV4-2	NA	NA	CASSHRQSSSEKLFF	TGTGCCAGCAGCCACCGACAGTCGTCCTCTGAAAAACTGTTTTTT
TRBJ2-5	TRBV30	NA	NA	CAWATLDSVGEQYF	TGTGCCTGGGCCACCTTGGACTCGGTTGGAGAGCAGTACTTC
TRBJ2-1	TRBV29-1	NA	TRBD2	CSVRREPGRYEQFF	TGCAGCGTGCGGCGGGAGCCGGGTCGGTATGAGCAGTTCTTC
TRBJ1-2	TRBV18	NA	NA	CASSLGQNYGYTF	TGTGCCAGCTCACTAGGACAGAACTATGGCTACACCTTC
TRBJ2-7	TRBV7-3	few	NA	CASSLNRATGQYF	TGTGCCAGCAGCTTAAACCGAGCCACAGGGCAGTACTTC
TRBJ1-3	TRBV7-2	NA	NA	CASSFQNTIYF	TGTGCCAGCAGTTTTCAGAACACCATATATTTT
TRBJ1-2	TRBV7-9	NA	TRBD1	CASSLGTGGVPYGYTF	TGTGCCAGCAGCTTAGGAACAGGGGGCGTCCCCTATGGCTACACCTTC
TRBJ1-2	TRBV14	NA	NA	CASSQIRGAIYGYTF	TGTGCCAGCAGCCAAATCAGGGGCGCGATTTATGGCTACACCTTC
TRBJ1-1	TRBV28	NA	NA	CASSPTDRARGAFF	TGTGCCAGCAGTCCCACCGACAGAGCAAGGGGAGCTTTCTTT
TRBJ2-1	TRBV7-9	once	TRBD2	CASKREGSYNEQFF	TGTGCCAGCAAGCGGGAGGGCTCCTACAATGAGCAGTTCTTC
TRBJ2-5	TRBV7-8	NA	TRBD2	CASSRLAGGPGLGTQYF	TGTGCCAGCAGCCGACTAGCGGGAGGGCCCGGATTAGGGACCCAGTACTTC
TRBJ1-2	TRBV15	once	NA	CATSSAHFYGYTF	TGTGCCACCAGCTCTGCACATTTCTATGGCTACACCTTC
TRBJ2-7	TRBV11-2	NA	NA	CASSNNRHYEQYF	TGTGCCAGCAGCAACAACAGACACTACGAGCAGTACTTC
TRBJ2-7	TRBV6-6	NA	NA	CASRGTAGEEQYF	TGTGCCAGCAGGGGGACTGCTGGTGAGGAGCAGTACTTC
TRBJ1-3	TRBV18	NA	NA	CASSFGQPSSSGNTIYF	TGTGCCAGCTCATTCGGACAGCCCTCCAGCTCTGGAAACACCATATATTTT
TRBJ1-5	TRBV30	NA	NA	CAWRGQGSNQPQHF	TGTGCCTGGAGGGGGCAGGGGTCTAATCAGCCCCAGCATTTT
TRBJ1-2	TRBV28	NA	NA	CASSVGGGYTF	TGTGCCAGCAGTGTCGGGGGTGGCTACACCTTC
TRBJ2-7	TRBV5-1	NA	TRBD2	CASSWGTSDSYEQYF	TGCGCCAGCAGCTGGGGGACTAGCGACTCCTACGAGCAGTACTTC
TRBJ2-7	TRBV10-3	NA	NA	CAIRDTSRRDEQYF	TGTGCCATCAGAGATACTAGCAGGAGGGACGAGCAGTACTTC
TRBJ1-2	TRBV6-5	NA	TRBD1	CASSSEGAPVYGYTF	TGTGCCAGCAGTTCCGAGGGGGCCCCCGTCTATGGCTACACCTTC
TRBJ2-1	TRBV9	NA	TRBD2	CASSVTGTSLYNEQFF	TGTGCCAGCAGCGTCACCGGGACTAGCCTGTACAATGAGCAGTTCTTC
TRBJ1-2	TRBV2	NA	NA	CASRPGQSANYGYTF	TGTGCCAGCAGACCCGGACAGTCCGCTAACTATGGCTACACCTTC
TRBJ2-7	TRBV28	NA	NA	CASSPASEGVNEQYF	TGTGCCAGCAGTCCCGCGAGCGAAGGGGTCAACGAGCAGTACTTC
TRBJ2-7	TRBV5-6	NA	TRBD2	CASSFRREPYYEQYF	TGTGCCAGCAGCTTTCGGCGGGAGCCTTACTACGAGCAGTACTTC
TRBJ2-7	TRBV19	NA	NA	CASSMGGTSTYEQYF	TGTGCCAGTAGTATGGGCGGGACCTCAACCTACGAGCAGTACTTC
TRBJ2-7	TRBV13	NA	NA	CASSSGPPRLEQYF	TGTGCCAGCAGTTCAGGTCCCCCACGGCTCGAGCAGTACTTC
TRBJ1-1	TRBV5-4	NA	NA	CASSFGQTNEAFF	TGTGCCAGCAGCTTTGGACAGACAAATGAAGCTTTCTTT
TRBJ1-3	TRBV14	NA	NA	CASSQKWGVSGNTIYF	TGTGCCAGCAGCCAAAAGTGGGGAGTGTCTGGAAACACCATATATTTT
TRBJ2-7	TRBV7-9	NA	TRBD1	CASRGQGGYEQYF	TGTGCCAGCAGGGGACAGGGGGGCTACGAGCAGTACTTC
TRBJ2-1	TRBV1	NA	NA	CTSSPGLAGGCSYNEQFF	TGCACCAGCAGCCCGGGGCTAGCGGGAGGGTGTTCCTACAATGAGCAGTTCTTC
TRBJ2-5	TRBV6-1	NA	TRBD2	CASNGAGGRETQYF	TGTGCCAGCAATGGGGCGGGAGGGCGGGAGACCCAGTACTTC
TRBJ1-2	TRBV7-2	NA	NA	CASSPLVNYGYTF	TGTGCCAGCAGCCCCCTTGTTAACTATGGCTACACCTTC